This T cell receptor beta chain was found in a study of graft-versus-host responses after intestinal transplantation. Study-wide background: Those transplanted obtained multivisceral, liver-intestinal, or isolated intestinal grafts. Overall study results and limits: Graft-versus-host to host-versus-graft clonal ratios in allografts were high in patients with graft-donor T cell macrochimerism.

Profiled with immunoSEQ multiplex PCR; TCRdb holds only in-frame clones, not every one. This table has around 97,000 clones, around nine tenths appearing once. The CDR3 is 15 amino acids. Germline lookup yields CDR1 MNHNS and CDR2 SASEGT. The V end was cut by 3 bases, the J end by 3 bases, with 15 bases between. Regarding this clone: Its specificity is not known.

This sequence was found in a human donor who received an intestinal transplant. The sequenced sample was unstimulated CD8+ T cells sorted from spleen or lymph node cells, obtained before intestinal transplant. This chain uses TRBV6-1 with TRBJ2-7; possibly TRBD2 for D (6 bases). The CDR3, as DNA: TGTGCCAGCAGTGATCCGGCCGGGGGTGTCTACGAGCAGTACTTC. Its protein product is CASSDPAGGVYEQYF.